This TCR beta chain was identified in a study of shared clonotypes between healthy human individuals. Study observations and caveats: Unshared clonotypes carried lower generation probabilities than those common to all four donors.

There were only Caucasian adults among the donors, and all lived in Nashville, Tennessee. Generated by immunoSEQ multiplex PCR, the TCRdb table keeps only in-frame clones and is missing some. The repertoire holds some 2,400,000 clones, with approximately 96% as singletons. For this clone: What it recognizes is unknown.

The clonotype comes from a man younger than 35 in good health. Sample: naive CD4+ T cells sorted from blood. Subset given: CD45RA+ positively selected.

CDR3 residues: CASLGGGGNQPQHF. The CDR3 DNA sequence: TGTGCCAGCTTAGGGGGGGGAGGCAATCAGCCCCAGCATTTT. The chain combines TRBV6-6 with TRBJ1-5, with D perhaps matching TRBD1 (6 bases). The CDR3 has 14 amino acids. In germline, CDR1 is MNHNY, CDR2 SVGAGI (reference sequence). The germline V and J ends were trimmed by 8 bases and 2 bases, with 13 bases remaining between them.